This T cell receptor (beta chain) was recovered during a study of blood T cells in healthy people across ages. Each sample gave at least 6.5 million isolated PBMCs. The amount of total RNA extracted per sample was at least 5 micrograms. A sample-barcoded 5' primer and a J-beta primer mix were used in a second PCR of about 7 to 12 cycles. TCRdb processed the 5' RACE reads anew with MiXCR; each CDR3 protein has one entry. The sample lists about 580,000 distinct CDR3 sequences; roughly 48% were seen once. V dropped 0 bases and J dropped 1 base, with 12 bases sitting between them. This CDR3 contains 16 residues.

The chain employs TRBV12-3 or TRBV12-4 and TRBJ1-2, with D unresolved. The sequenced sample consisted of blood. The clonotype originates from a man older than 75 in good health. CDR3: CASSLASQEYNYGYTF. The CDR3 coding sequence is TGTGCCAGCAGTTTAGCGTCTCAGGAGTATAACTATGGCTACACCTTC.